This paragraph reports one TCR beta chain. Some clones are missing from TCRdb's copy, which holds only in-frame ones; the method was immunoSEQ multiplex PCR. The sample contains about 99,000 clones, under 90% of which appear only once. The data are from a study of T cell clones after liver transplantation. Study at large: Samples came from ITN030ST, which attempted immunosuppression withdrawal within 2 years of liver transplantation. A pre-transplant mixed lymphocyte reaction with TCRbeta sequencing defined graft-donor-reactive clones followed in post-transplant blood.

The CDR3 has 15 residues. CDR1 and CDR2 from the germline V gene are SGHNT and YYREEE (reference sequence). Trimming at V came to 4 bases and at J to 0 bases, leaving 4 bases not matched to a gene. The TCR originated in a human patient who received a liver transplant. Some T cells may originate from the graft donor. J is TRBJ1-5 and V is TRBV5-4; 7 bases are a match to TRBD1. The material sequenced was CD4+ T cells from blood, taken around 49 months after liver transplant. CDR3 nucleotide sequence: TGTGCCAGCAGCCTGACAGGGACTAGCAATCAGCCCCAGCATTTT. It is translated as CASSLTGTSNQPQHF. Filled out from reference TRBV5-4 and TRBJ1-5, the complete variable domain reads ETGVTQSPTHLIKTRGQQVTLRCSSQSGHNTVSWYQQALGQGPQFIFQYYREEENGRGNFPPRFSGLQFPNYSSELNVNALELDDSALYLCASSLTGTSNQPQHFGDGTRLSIL.